A selection of T cell receptor beta chains follows, all from one sample in a study of cytomegalovirus exposure and HLA in healthy donors. The data were produced by immunoSEQ multiplex PCR, yet TCRdb's version contains in-frame clones alone and is incomplete. The sample has 50,000 to 70,000 clones; around 80% are singletons. The sample comprised PBMCs. Source of these receptors: a girl under 18 in good health and CMV-seropositive. Both conserved end residues are part of each CDR3. A D gene is named only where the DNA matches it firmly. Not every row has a clone size; where given, it reads once, few, many or a size class.

j_call	clone_size	d_call	v_call	cdr3_aa	cdr3_nt
TRBJ1-5	once	-	TRBV19	CASTTTPGLGQPQHF	TGTGCCAGTACCACTACACCAGGGCTGGGGCAGCCCCAGCATTTT
TRBJ1-5	once	-	TRBV6-5	CASRPFDRSDQPQHF	TGTGCCAGCAGGCCCTTCGACAGGTCGGACCAGCCCCAGCATTTT
TRBJ2-7	once	-	TRBV18	CASSPLFDEDRGSEQYF	TGTGCCAGCTCACCTCTCTTTGACGAGGACAGAGGGTCCGAGCAGTACTTC
TRBJ2-1	-	-	TRBV5-1	CASSSYRDNEQFF	TGCGCCAGCAGCTCATACAGGGACAATGAGCAGTTCTTC
TRBJ1-6	few	-	TRBV19	CASSPAAFNSPLHF	TGTGCCAGTAGCCCAGCGGCCTTTAATTCACCCCTCCACTTT
TRBJ2-1	once	TRBD2	TRBV27	CASSLAGVRNEQFF	TGTGCCAGCAGTTTAGCGGGAGTGCGGAATGAGCAGTTCTTC
TRBJ2-3	-	-	TRBV15	CATSSSWTTTQYF	TGTGCCACCAGCAGTTCTTGGACTACGACGCAGTATTTT
TRBJ1-4	few	-	TRBV6-6	CASSYTRDSGYEKLFF	TGTGCCAGCAGTTACACGAGGGACTCGGGATACGAAAAACTGTTTTTT
TRBJ1-3	-	-	TRBV28	CASSWDIFSGNTIYF	TGTGCCAGCAGTTGGGACATTTTCTCTGGAAACACCATATATTTT
TRBJ2-7	-	TRBD2	TRBV25-1	CASSDSGRGGRSYEQYF	TGTGCCAGCAGTGACTCAGGGAGGGGTGGGCGCTCCTACGAGCAGTACTTC
TRBJ2-7	once	TRBD1	TRBV9	CASSPGQGAYEQYF	TGTGCCAGCAGCCCGGGACAGGGGGCCTACGAGCAGTACTTC